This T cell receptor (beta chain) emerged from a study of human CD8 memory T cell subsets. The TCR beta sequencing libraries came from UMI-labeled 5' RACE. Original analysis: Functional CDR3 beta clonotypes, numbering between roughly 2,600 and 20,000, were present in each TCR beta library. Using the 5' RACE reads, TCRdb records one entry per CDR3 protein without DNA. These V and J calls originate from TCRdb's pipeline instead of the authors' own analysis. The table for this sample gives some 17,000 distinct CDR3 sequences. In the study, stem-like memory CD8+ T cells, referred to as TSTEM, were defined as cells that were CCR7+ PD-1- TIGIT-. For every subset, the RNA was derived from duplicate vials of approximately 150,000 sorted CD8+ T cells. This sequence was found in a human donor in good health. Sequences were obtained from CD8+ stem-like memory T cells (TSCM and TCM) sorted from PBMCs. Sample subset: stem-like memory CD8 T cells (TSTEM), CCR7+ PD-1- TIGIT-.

The CDR3: CASSLVRAPGYGYTF. The rearrangement joins TRBV13 to TRBJ1-2. CDR1 is PRHDT and CDR2 is FYEKMQ in the germline V gene (reference sequence). The CDR3 consists of 15 residues.